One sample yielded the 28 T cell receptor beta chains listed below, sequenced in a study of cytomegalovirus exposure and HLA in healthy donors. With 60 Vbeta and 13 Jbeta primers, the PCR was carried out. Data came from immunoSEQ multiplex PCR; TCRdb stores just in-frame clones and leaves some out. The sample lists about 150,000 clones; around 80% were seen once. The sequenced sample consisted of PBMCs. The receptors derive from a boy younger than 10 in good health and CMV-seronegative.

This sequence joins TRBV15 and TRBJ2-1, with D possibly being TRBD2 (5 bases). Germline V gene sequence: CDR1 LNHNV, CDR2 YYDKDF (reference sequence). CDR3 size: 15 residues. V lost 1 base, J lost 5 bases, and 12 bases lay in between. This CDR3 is CATSRVFGLHNEQFF. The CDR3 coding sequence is TGTGCCACCAGCAGAGTCTTCGGACTGCACAATGAGCAGTTCTTC.

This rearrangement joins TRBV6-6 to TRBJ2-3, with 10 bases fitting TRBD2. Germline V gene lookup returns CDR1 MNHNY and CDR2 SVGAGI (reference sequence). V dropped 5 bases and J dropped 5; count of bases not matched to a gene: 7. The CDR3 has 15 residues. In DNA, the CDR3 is TGTGCCAGCAGTAGAGCTAGCGGGAGCCTAGATACGCAGTATTTT. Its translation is CASSRASGSLDTQYF.

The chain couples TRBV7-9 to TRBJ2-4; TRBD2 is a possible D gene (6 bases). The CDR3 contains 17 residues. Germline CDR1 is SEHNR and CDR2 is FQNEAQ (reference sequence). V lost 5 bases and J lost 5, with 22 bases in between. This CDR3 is CASSPTPRGGDQNIQYF. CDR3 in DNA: TGTGCCAGCAGCCCGACCCCTCGAGGAGGGGACCAAAACATTCAGTACTTC.

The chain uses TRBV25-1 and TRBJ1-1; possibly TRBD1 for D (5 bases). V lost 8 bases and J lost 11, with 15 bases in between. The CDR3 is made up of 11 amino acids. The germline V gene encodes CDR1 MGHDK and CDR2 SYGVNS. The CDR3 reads CASGAGIKAFF. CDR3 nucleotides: TGTGCCAGCGGAGCAGGGATTAAGGCTTTCTTT.

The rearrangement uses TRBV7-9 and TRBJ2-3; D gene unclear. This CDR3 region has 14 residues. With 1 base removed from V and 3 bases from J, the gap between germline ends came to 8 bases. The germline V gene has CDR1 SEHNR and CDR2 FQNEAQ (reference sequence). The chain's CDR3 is CASSLGVRTDTQYF. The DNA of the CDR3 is TGTGCCAGCAGCTTAGGAGTGAGGACAGATACGCAGTATTTT.

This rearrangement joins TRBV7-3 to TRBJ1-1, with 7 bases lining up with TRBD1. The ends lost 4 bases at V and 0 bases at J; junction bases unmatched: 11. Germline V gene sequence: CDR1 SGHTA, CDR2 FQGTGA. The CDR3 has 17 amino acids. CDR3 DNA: TGTGCCAGCAGCTCCTATAGGCAGGGACAGTTGAACACTGAAGCTTTCTTT. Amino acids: CASSSYRQGQLNTEAFF.

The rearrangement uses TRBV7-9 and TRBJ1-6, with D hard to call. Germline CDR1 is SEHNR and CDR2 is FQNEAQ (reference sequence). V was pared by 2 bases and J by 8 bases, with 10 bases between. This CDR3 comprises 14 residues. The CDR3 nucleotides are TGTGCCAGCAGCTTAAATTCACAGTATTCACCCCTCCACTTT. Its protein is CASSLNSQYSPLHF.

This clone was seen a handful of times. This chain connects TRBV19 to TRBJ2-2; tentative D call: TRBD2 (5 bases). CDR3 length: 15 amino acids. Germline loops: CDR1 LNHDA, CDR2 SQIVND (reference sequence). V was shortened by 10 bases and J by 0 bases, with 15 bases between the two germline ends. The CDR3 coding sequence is TGTGCCACCCGACATCACGGGACGAACACCGGGGAGCTGTTTTTT. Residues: CATRHHGTNTGELFF.

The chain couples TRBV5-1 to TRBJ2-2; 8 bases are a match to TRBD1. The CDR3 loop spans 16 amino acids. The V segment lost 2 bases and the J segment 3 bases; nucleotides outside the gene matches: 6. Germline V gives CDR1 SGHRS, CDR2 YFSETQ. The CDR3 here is CASSFFQGAYTGELFF. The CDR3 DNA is TGCGCCAGCAGCTTTTTTCAGGGGGCTTACACCGGGGAGCTGTTTTTT.

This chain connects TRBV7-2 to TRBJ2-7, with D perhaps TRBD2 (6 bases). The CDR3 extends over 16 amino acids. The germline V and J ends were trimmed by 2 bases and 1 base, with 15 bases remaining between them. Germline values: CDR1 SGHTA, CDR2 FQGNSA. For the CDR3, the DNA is TGTGCCAGCAGCTTAACTTTAAGGCGGGATTCCTACGAGCAGTACTTC. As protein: CASSLTLRRDSYEQYF.

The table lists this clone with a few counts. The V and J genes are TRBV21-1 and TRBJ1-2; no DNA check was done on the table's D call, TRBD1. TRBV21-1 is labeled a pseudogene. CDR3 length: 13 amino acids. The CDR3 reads CASRTGGIFGYTF. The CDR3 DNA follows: TGTGCCAGCCGGACAGGGGGCATCTTTGGCTACACCTTC.

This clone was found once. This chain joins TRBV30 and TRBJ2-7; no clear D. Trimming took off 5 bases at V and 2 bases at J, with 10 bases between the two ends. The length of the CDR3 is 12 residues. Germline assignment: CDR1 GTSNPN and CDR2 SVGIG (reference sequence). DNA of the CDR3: TGTGCCTGGCTCTCGACAACCTACGAGCAGTACTTC. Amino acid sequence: CAWLSTTYEQYF.

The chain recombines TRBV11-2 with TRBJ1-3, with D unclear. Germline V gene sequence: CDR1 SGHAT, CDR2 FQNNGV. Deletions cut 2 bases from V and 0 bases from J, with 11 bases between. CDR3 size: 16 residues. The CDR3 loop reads CASSLIPSSSGNTIYF. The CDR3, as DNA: TGTGCCAGCAGCTTAATTCCTTCCAGCTCTGGAAACACCATATATTTT.

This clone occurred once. The CDR3 DNA sequence: TGCGCCAGCAGTGAGTCGACGGGTATGGACAGGGGGGCCTATGGCTACACCTTC. Residues: CASSESTGMDRGAYGYTF. V and J are TRBV10-2 and TRBJ1-2, with 10 bases lining up with TRBD1. V lost 0 bases, J lost 4 bases, and 11 bases stayed unmatched. From germline, CDR1 is WSHSY and CDR2 SAAADI. The CDR3 loop spans 18 amino acids.

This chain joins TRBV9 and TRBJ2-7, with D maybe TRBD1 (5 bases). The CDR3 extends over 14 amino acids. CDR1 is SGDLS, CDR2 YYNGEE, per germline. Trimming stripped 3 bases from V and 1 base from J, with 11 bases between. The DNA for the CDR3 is TGTGCCAGCAGCGAGGGCCCAGGGTCCTACGAGCAGTACTTC. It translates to CASSEGPGSYEQYF. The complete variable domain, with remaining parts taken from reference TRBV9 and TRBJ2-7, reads DSGVTQTPKHLITATGQRVTLRCSPRSGDLSVYWYQQSLDQGLQFLIQYYNGEERAKGNILERFSAQQFPDLHSELNLSSLELGDSALYFCASSEGPGSYEQYFGPGTRLTVT.

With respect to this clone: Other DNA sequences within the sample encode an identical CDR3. The CDR3 DNA reads as TGTGCCAGCAGCGTTACAGGGTCCTACGAGCAGTACTTC. It encodes CASSVTGSYEQYF. The rearrangement joins TRBV9 to TRBJ2-7; D perhaps matches TRBD1 (6 bases). From germline, CDR1 is SGDLS and CDR2 YYNGEE. The CDR3 sequence is 13 residues long. Trimming took off 2 bases at V and 1 base at J, with 7 bases between the two ends.

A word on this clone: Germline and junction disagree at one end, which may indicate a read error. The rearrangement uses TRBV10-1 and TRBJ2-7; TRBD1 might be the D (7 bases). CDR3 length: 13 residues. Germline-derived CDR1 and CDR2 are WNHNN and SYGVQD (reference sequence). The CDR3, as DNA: TGCGTCAGCAACTTCAGGGGGGCCTACGAGCAGTACTTC. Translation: CVSNFRGAYEQYF.

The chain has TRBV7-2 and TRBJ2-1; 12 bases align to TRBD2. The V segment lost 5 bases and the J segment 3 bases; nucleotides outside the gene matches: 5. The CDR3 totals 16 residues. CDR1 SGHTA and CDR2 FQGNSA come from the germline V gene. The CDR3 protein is CASSIRLAGDYNEQFF. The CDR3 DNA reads TGTGCCAGCAGCATCAGACTAGCGGGGGACTACAATGAGCAGTTCTTC.

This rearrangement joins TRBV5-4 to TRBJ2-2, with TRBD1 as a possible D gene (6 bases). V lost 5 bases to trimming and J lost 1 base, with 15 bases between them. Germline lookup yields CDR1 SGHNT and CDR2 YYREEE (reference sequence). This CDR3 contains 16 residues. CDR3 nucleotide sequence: TGTGCCAGCAGTCACATACAGGGATTGAACACCGGGGAGCTGTTTTTT. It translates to CASSHIQGLNTGELFF.

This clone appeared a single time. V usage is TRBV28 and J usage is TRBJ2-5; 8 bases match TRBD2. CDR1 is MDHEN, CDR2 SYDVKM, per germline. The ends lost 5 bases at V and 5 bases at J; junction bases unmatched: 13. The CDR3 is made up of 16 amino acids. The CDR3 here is CASSPRGGIRGETQYF. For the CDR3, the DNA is TGTGCCAGCAGTCCCCGCGGGGGGATCCGGGGCGAGACCCAGTACTTC. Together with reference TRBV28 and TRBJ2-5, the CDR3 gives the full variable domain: DVKVTQSSRYLVKRTGEKVFLECVQDMDHENMFWYRQDPGLGLRLIYFSYDVKMKEKGDIPEGYSVSREKKERFSLILESASTNQTSMYLCASSPRGGIRGETQYFGPGTRLLVL.

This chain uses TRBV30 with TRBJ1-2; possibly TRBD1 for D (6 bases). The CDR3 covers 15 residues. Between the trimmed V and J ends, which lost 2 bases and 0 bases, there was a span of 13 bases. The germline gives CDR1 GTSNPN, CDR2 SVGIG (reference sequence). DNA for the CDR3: TGTGCCTGGAGTAGCTCCTACAGGGCTAACTATGGCTACACCTTC. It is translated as CAWSSSYRANYGYTF.

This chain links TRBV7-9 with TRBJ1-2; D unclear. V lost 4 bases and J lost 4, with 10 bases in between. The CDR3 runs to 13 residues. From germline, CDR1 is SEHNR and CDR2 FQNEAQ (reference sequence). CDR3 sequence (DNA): TGTGCCAGCAGCTCACAGCGGAGCTATGGCTACACCTTC. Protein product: CASSSQRSYGYTF.

The CDR3 bases are TGTGCCAGCAGGGGGGGGAACACCGGGGAGCTGTTTTTT. Its protein is CASRGGNTGELFF. The chain combines TRBV27 with TRBJ2-2; perhaps TRBD2 as D (6 bases). Trimming took off 6 bases at V and 1 base at J, with 6 bases between the two ends. Germline V gives CDR1 MNHEY, CDR2 SMNVEV (reference sequence). The CDR3 is 13 amino acids.

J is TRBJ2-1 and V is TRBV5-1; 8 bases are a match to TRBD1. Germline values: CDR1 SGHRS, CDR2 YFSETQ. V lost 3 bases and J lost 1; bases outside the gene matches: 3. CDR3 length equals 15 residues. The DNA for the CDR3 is TGCGCCAGCAGCTACCGGGACAGGTCCTACAATGAGCAGTTCTTC. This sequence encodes CASSYRDRSYNEQFF.

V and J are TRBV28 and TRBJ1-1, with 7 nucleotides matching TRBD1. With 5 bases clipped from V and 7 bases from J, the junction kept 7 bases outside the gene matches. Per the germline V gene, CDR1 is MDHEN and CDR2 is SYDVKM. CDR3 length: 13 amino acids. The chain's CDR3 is CASSPGDSLEAFF. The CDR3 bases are TGTGCCAGCAGTCCCGGGGACAGCCTTGAAGCTTTCTTT.

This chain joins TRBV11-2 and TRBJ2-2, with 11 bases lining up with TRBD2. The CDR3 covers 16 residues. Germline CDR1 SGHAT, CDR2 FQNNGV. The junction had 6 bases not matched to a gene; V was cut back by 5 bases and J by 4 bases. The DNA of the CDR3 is TGTGCCAGCAGCCGGCTAGCGGGGGGACGCACCGGGGAGCTGTTTTTT. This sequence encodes CASSRLAGGRTGELFF.

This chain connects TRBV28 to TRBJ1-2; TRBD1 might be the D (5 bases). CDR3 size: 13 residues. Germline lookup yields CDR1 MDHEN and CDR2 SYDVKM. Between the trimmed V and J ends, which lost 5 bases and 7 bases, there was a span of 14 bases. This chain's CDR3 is CASSGAVIGGYTF. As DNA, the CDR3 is TGTGCCAGCAGTGGGGCGGTTATTGGTGGCTACACCTTC.

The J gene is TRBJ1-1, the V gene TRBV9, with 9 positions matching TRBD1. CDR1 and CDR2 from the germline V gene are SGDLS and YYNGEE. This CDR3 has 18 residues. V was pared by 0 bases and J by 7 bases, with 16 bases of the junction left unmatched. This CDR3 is CASSVDWDRVPLAGEAFF. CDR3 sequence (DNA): TGTGCCAGCAGCGTAGACTGGGACAGGGTTCCTCTAGCGGGTGAAGCTTTCTTT.